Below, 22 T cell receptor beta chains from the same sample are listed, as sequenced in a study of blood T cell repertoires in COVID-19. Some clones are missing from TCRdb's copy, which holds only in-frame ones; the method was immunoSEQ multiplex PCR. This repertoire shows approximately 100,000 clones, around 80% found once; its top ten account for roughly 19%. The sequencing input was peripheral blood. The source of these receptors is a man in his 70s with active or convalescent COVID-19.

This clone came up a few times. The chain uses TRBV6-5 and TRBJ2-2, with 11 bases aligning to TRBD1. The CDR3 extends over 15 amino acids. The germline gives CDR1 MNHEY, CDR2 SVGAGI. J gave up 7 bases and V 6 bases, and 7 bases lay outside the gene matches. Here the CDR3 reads CASSSGQGAIGELFF. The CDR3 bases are TGTGCCAGCAGCTCCGGACAGGGGGCGATCGGGGAGCTGTTTTTT.

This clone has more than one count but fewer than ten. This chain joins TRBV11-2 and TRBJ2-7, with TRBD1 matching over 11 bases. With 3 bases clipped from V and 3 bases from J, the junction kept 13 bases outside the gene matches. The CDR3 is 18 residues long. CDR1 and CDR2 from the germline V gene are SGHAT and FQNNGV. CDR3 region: CASSFRTGGSSALYEQYF. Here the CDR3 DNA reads TGTGCCAGCAGCTTCAGGACAGGGGGCTCGTCAGCCCTCTACGAGCAGTACTTC.

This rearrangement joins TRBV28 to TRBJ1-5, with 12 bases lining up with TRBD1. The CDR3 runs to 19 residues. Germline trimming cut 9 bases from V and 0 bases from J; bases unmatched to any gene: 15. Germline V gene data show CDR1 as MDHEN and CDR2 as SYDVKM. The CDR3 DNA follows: TGTGCCAGTCTCTACCCCGGGACAGGGGGCCAGTATAGCAATCAGCCCCAGCATTTT. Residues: CASLYPGTGGQYSNQPQHF.

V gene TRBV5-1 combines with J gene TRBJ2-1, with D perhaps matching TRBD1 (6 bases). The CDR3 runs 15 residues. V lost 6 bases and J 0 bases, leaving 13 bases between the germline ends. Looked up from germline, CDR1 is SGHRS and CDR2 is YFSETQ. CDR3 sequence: CASKTETGSYNEQFF. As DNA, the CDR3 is TGCGCCAGCAAAACGGAGACAGGCTCCTACAATGAGCAGTTCTTC.

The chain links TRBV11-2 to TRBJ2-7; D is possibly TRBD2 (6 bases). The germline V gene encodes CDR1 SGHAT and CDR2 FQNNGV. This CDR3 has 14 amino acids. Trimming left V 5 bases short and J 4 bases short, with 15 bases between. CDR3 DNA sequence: TGTGCCAGCAGCACTTCCCGAGGAGGGTACGAGCAGTACTTC. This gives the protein CASSTSRGGYEQYF.

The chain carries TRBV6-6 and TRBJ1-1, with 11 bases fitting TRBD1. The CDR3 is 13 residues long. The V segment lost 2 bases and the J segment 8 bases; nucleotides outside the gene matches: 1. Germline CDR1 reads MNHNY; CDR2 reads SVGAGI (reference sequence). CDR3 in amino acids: CASSYGQGAEAFF. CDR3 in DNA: TGTGCCAGCAGTTACGGACAGGGGGCCGAAGCTTTCTTT.

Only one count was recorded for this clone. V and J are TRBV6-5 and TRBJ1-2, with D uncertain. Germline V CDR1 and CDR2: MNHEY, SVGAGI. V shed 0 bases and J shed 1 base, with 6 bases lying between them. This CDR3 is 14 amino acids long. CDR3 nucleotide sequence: TGTGCCAGCAGTTACTCTTCCTATAACTATGGCTACACCTTC. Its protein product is CASSYSSYNYGYTF.

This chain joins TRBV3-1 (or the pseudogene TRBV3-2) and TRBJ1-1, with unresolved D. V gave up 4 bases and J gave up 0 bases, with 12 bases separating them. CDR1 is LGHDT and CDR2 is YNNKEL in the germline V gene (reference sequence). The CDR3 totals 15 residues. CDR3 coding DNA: TGTGCCAGCAGCCGGCGCGGGCCAATGAACACTGAAGCTTTCTTT. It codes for CASSRRGPMNTEAFF.

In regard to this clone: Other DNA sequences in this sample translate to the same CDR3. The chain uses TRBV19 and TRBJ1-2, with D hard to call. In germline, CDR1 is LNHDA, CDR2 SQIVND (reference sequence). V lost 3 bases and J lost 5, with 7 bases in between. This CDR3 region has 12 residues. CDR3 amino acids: CASSIRSYGYTF. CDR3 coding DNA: TGTGCCAGTAGTATTCGGAGTTATGGCTACACCTTC.

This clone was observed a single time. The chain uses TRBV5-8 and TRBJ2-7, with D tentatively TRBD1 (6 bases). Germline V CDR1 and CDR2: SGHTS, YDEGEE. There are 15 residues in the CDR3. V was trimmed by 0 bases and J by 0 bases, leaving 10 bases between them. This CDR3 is CASSLGTASSYEQYF. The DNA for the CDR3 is TGTGCCAGCAGCTTGGGGACAGCAAGCTCCTACGAGCAGTACTTC. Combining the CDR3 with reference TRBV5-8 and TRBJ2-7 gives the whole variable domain EAGVTQSPTHLIKTRGQQATLRCSPISGHTSVYWYQQALGLGLQFLLWYDEGEERNRGNFPPRFSGRQFPNYSSELNVNALELEDSALYLCASSLGTASSYEQYFGPGTRLTVT.

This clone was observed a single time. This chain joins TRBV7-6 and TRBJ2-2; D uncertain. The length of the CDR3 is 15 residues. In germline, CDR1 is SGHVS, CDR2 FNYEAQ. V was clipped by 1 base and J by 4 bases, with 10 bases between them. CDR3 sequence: CASSLVAVSTGELFF. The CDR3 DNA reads TGTGCCAGCAGCTTAGTTGCGGTTTCCACCGGGGAGCTGTTTTTT.

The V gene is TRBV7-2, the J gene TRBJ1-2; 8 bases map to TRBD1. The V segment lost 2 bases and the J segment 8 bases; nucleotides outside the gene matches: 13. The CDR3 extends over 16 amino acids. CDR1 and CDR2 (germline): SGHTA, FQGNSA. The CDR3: CASSLKIAGGVLGYTF. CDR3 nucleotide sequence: TGTGCCAGCAGCTTAAAGATCGCAGGGGGCGTCTTGGGCTACACCTTC.

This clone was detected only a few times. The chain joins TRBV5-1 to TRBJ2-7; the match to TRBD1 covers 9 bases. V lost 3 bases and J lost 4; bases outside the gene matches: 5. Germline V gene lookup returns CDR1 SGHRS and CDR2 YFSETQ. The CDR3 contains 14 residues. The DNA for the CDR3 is TGCGCCAGCAGCTGGACAGGGGAGAAATACGAGCAGTACTTC. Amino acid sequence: CASSWTGEKYEQYF. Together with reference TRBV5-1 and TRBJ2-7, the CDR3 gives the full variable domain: KAGVTQTPRYLIKTRGQQVTLSCSPISGHRSVSWYQQTPGQGLQFLFEYFSETQRNKGNFPGRFSGRQFSNSRSEMNVSTLELGDSALYLCASSWTGEKYEQYFGPGTRLTVT.

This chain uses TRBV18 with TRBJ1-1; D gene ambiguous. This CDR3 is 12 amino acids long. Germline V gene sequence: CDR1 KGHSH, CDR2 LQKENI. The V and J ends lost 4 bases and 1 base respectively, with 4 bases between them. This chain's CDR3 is CASSRGNTEAFF. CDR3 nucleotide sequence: TGTGCCAGCTCACGAGGGAACACTGAAGCTTTCTTT.

CDR3 sequence reads: CASSSNRGTGNTIYF. The CDR3 DNA is TGTGCCAGCAGCTCTAACAGGGGGACTGGAAACACCATATATTTT. The chain joins TRBV7-2 to TRBJ1-3, with 8 bases fitting TRBD1. Trimming took 4 bases from V and 2 from J; bases not matched to a gene: 4. This CDR3 comprises 15 residues. The germline V gene encodes CDR1 SGHTA and CDR2 FQGNSA.

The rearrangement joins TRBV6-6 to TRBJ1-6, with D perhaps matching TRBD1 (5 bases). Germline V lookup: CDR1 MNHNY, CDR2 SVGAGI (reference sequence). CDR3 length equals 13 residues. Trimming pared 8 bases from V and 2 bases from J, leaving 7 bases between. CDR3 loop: CASGGAYNSPLHF. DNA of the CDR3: TGTGCCAGCGGGGGGGCCTATAATTCACCCCTCCACTTT.

In DNA, the CDR3 is TGTGCCAGCAGTTACTCGGCGCCGGGTCCCTCCTACGAGCAGTACTTC. It translates to CASSYSAPGPSYEQYF. The chain is built from TRBV6-5 and TRBJ2-7; unclear D gene. Germline lookup yields CDR1 MNHEY and CDR2 SVGAGI. V gave up 0 bases and J gave up 0 bases, with 12 bases separating them. The CDR3 has 16 residues.

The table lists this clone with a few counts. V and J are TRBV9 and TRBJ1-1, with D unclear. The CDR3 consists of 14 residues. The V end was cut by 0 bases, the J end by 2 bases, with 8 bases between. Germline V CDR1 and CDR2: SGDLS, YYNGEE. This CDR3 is CASSVEQANTEAFF. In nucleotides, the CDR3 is TGTGCCAGCAGCGTAGAGCAGGCTAACACTGAAGCTTTCTTT.

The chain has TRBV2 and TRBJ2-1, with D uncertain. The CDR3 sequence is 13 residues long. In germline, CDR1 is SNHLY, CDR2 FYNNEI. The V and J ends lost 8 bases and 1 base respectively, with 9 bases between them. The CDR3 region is CASLWSSYNEQFF. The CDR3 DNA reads TGTGCCAGCCTCTGGAGTTCCTACAATGAGCAGTTCTTC.

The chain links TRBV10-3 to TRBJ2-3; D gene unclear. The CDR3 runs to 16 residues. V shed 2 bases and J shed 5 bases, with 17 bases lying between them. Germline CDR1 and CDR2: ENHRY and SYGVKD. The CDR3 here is CAISEPSLTYGDTQYF. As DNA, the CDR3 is TGTGCCATCAGTGAGCCGAGTCTTACCTATGGAGATACGCAGTATTTT.

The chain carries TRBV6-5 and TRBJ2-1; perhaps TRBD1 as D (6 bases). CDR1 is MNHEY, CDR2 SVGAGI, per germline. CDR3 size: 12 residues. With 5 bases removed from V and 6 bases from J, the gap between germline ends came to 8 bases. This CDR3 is CASSTRGNEQFF. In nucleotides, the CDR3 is TGTGCCAGCAGTACCAGGGGCAATGAGCAGTTCTTC.

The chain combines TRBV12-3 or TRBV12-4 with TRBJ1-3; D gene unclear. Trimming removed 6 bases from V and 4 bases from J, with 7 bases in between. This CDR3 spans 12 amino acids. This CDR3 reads CASSLEGNTIYF. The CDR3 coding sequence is TGTGCCAGCAGCCTAGAAGGAAACACCATATATTTT.